Shown below are 27 T cell receptor beta chains from a single sample sequenced in a study of T cell responses to AZD1222 COVID-19 vaccine. Clones were sequenced by immunoSEQ multiplex PCR, and TCRdb holds only the in-frame ones, with some missing. This sample has 150,000 or so clones, with approximately 90% found just once. The sample in question was peripheral blood, obtained 28 days after the second AZD1222 dose. The origin of the receptors is an adult who received the AZD1222 COVID-19 vaccine.

This clone appeared a single time. The CDR3 spells CASSLEAGGNQPQHF. The CDR3 nucleotides are TGTGCCAGCAGCTTAGAGGCAGGGGGCAATCAGCCCCAGCATTTT. The chain links TRBV7-8 to TRBJ1-5, with D tentatively TRBD1 (6 bases). This CDR3 has 15 amino acids. The germline CDR1 and CDR2 sequences are SGHVS and FQNEAQ. V was clipped by 1 base and J by 2 bases, with 9 bases between them.

Here the CDR3 DNA reads TGTGCCAGCAGCTCAGCGAAAGGGACTAGCGGAGGGCAGAATGAGCAGTTCTTC. This encodes CASSSAKGTSGGQNEQFF. The rearrangement uses TRBV13 and TRBJ2-1; 11 nucleotides line up with TRBD2. Per germline, CDR1 PRHDT and CDR2 FYEKMQ (reference sequence). The CDR3 extends over 18 amino acids. Trimming removed 4 bases from V and 7 bases from J; junction bases left unmatched: 15.

CDR3 DNA sequence: TGTGCCAGCAGTTTGGGGGCCGATACGCAGTATTTT. This codes for CASSLGADTQYF. The chain uses TRBV6-5 and TRBJ2-3; possible D gene TRBD1, 6 bases. CDR3 length: 12 amino acids. The V and J ends lost 4 bases and 6 bases respectively, with 8 bases between them. Germline CDR1 reads MNHEY; CDR2 reads SVGAGI.

For this clone: An end of the junction does not agree with germline; a read error may underlie this. The chain couples TRBV7-7 to TRBJ2-3, with 8 bases fitting TRBD2. Germline-derived CDR1 and CDR2 are SSHAT and FNYEAQ (reference sequence). This CDR3 comprises 15 residues. Here the CDR3 reads CASSLDRGGTDTQYF. As DNA, the CDR3 is TGTGCCAGCAGCTTGGATCGGGGGGGCACGGATACGCAGTATTTT.

The chain carries TRBV7-2 and TRBJ1-1; possibly TRBD1 for D (5 bases). The CDR3 has 17 amino acids. Germline CDR1 reads SGHTA; CDR2 reads FQGNSA. V dropped 5 bases and J dropped 2 bases, with 21 bases sitting between them. Here the CDR3 reads CASSLADRFTINTEAFF. The CDR3 coding sequence is TGTGCCAGCAGCCTCGCTGACAGATTTACTATCAACACTGAAGCTTTCTTT.

The chain is built from TRBV12-5 and TRBJ1-6; 7 bases line up with TRBD1. CDR1 is LGHNT and CDR2 is FRNRAP in the germline V gene. Losses at the gene ends were 3 bases for V and 8 bases for J; bases not matched to a gene: 4. The CDR3 extends over 14 amino acids. The DNA for the CDR3 is TGTGCTAGTGGTTTCGGGACAGCGTATTCACCCCTCCACTTT. Translating gives CASGFGTAYSPLHF.

For the CDR3, the DNA is TGTGCTAGTGGTCCGGACACCAGCTCCTATAATTCACCCCTCCACTTT. This sequence encodes CASGPDTSSYNSPLHF. V and J are TRBV12-5 and TRBJ1-6; weak D call: TRBD1 (5 bases). The V end lost 5 bases, the J end lost 0 bases, and 11 bases lay between the germline ends. The CDR3 spans 16 residues. Per the germline V gene, CDR1 is LGHNT and CDR2 is FRNRAP.

The J gene is TRBJ2-5, the V gene TRBV7-2; maybe TRBD2 (6 bases). The CDR3 runs to 15 residues. V lost 7 bases and J 5 bases, leaving 20 bases between the germline ends. Germline V gives CDR1 SGHTA, CDR2 FQGNSA. The CDR3 protein is CASTWRGLSLETQYF. The CDR3 DNA is TGTGCCAGCACCTGGAGAGGACTATCCCTTGAGACCCAGTACTTC.

This chain links TRBV10-3 with TRBJ2-1, with D perhaps matching TRBD2 (6 bases). Germline V lookup: CDR1 ENHRY, CDR2 SYGVKD. The CDR3 loop spans 20 amino acids. Deletions cut 3 bases from V and 0 bases from J, with 24 bases between. CDR3 protein: CAISDLRLVPGKRSYNEQFF. The CDR3, as DNA: TGTGCCATCAGTGACCTTCGACTAGTTCCAGGGAAACGCTCCTACAATGAGCAGTTCTTC.

The chain links TRBV11-2 to TRBJ2-5, with 12 nucleotides matching TRBD2. This CDR3 is built from 19 residues. Germline V gene data show CDR1 as SGHAT and CDR2 as FQNNGV. V shed 0 bases and J 2 bases; nucleotides not matched to a gene: 10. CDR3 residues: CASSLDGALAGGLQETQYF. The CDR3 bases are TGTGCCAGCAGCTTAGATGGAGCGCTAGCGGGGGGGCTGCAAGAGACCCAGTACTTC. Based on the CDR3 plus reference TRBV11-2 and TRBJ2-5, the full variable domain is EAGVAQSPRYKIIEKRQSVAFWCNPISGHATLYWYQQILGQGPKLLIQFQNNGVVDDSQLPKDRFSAERLKGVDSTLKIQPAKLEDSAVYLCASSLDGALAGGLQETQYFGPGTRLLVL.

Points on this clone: A read error may be the cause here, since a much bigger clone is one base away. The chain combines TRBV25-1 with TRBJ1-2; D is perhaps TRBD1 (6 bases). Germline V lookup: CDR1 MGHDK, CDR2 SYGVNS. Trimming stripped 4 bases from V and 4 bases from J, with 7 bases between. The CDR3 has 12 amino acids. The CDR3 reads CASSGTVYGYTF. The CDR3 coding sequence is TGTGCCAGCAGTGGGACAGTCTATGGCTACACCTTC.

The chain carries TRBV5-1 and TRBJ2-7, with 11 bases identical to TRBD1. Germline CDR1 and CDR2: SGHRS and YFSETQ. J lost 5 bases, V lost 2 bases, and 6 bases had no gene match. This CDR3 is built from 15 residues. The CDR3 coding sequence is TGCGCCAGCAGCTTCGGACAGGGGGCTTTTAACGAGCAGTACTTC. It encodes CASSFGQGAFNEQYF.

With respect to this clone: The same CDR3 is also encoded by other DNA sequences in this sample. The rearrangement joins TRBV6-2 or TRBV6-3 to TRBJ2-7; D unclear. Germline CDR1 MNHEY, CDR2 SVGEGT. The V end was cut by 6 bases, the J end by 0 bases, with 6 bases between. The CDR3 is made up of 12 amino acids. For the CDR3, the DNA is TGTGCCAGCAGCCCTAGCTCCTACGAGCAGTACTTC. It yields the protein CASSPSSYEQYF.

V is TRBV7-8 and J is TRBJ1-4; D is ambiguous. V was shortened by 0 bases and J by 15 bases, with 17 bases between the two germline ends. CDR3 length: 14 amino acids. Germline V gene lookup returns CDR1 SGHVS and CDR2 FQNEAQ. CDR3 region: CASSLAPRRAPVFF. The CDR3 coding sequence is TGTGCCAGCAGCTTAGCGCCGAGAAGGGCCCCGGTGTTTTTT. Full variable domain (remainder filled in from reference TRBV7-8 and TRBJ1-4): GAGVSQSPRYKVAKRGQDVALRCDPISGHVSLFWYQQALGQGPEFLTYFQNEAQLDKSGLPSDRFFAERPEGSVSTLKIQRTQQEDSAVYLCASSLAPRRAPVFFGSGTQLSVL.

The rearrangement links TRBV7-8 to TRBJ2-3; no reliable D call. Germline V gives CDR1 SGHVS, CDR2 FQNEAQ. The germline V and J ends were trimmed by 5 bases and 2 bases, with 2 bases remaining between them. The CDR3 consists of 11 residues. DNA of the CDR3: TGTGCCAGCAGCACCACAGATACGCAGTATTTT. It encodes CASSTTDTQYF.

This rearrangement joins TRBV7-9 to TRBJ1-5, with D perhaps TRBD1 (6 bases). V was cut by 5 bases and J by 4 bases, with 12 bases left in between. The CDR3 is 14 residues long. Germline CDR1 reads SEHNR; CDR2 reads FQNEAQ (reference sequence). DNA of the CDR3: TGTGCCAGCAGCCCACTTCAGGGGAATCAGCCCCAGCATTTT. This translates into CASSPLQGNQPQHF.

The chain couples TRBV5-1 to TRBJ2-5; D not resolved. Trimming shortened V by 0 bases and J by 5 bases, and 2 bases separated the two germline ends. CDR1 is SGHRS, CDR2 YFSETQ, per germline. The length of the CDR3 is 11 residues. The CDR3: CASSLDETQYF. CDR3 coding DNA: TGCGCCAGCAGCTTGGATGAGACCCAGTACTTC.

The chain is built from TRBV15 and TRBJ2-3; the match to TRBD1 covers 8 bases. The J segment lost 6 bases and the V segment lost 5 bases, leaving 7 bases of the junction unmatched. Germline V CDR1 and CDR2: LNHNV, YYDKDF (reference sequence). CDR3 length equals 14 residues. Written as DNA, the CDR3 is TGTGCCACCAGCGTGACAGGGGAACTGGATACGCAGTATTTT. Translating it yields CATSVTGELDTQYF.

The genes are TRBV19 and TRBJ2-7; tentative D call: TRBD2 (5 bases). CDR3 length: 14 amino acids. V dropped 7 bases and J dropped 0 bases, with 13 bases sitting between them. Germline assignment: CDR1 LNHDA and CDR2 SQIVND (reference sequence). CDR3 DNA: TGTGCCAGTAAGAGGCGGGCTAGCTCCTACGAGCAGTACTTC. Translated, it gives CASKRRASSYEQYF.

This clone was seen once. The chain employs TRBV6-5 and TRBJ1-1; maybe TRBD1 (5 bases). This CDR3 spans 13 amino acids. V dropped 0 bases and J dropped 11 bases, with 13 bases sitting between them. Germline lookup yields CDR1 MNHEY and CDR2 SVGAGI. The CDR3 bases are TGTGCCAGCAGTTACTCGAGGGGATGGAACGCTTTCTTT. Residues: CASSYSRGWNAFF.

The V gene is TRBV6-5, the J gene TRBJ2-1; D gene uncertain. V shed 7 bases and J shed 4 bases, with 5 bases lying between them. Per germline, CDR1 MNHEY and CDR2 SVGAGI. The CDR3 has 11 residues. CDR3 DNA sequence: TGTGCCAGCACAGAGTACAATGAGCAGTTCTTC. It specifies CASTEYNEQFF.

V and J are TRBV7-2 and TRBJ1-1, with D unresolved. Trimming shortened V by 1 base and J by 11 bases, and 8 bases separated the two germline ends. The CDR3 extends over 11 amino acids. Looked up from germline, CDR1 is SGHTA and CDR2 is FQGNSA. Here the CDR3 reads CASSLGTAAFF. The CDR3 bases are TGTGCCAGCAGCTTAGGGACCGCCGCTTTCTTT.

The rearrangement uses TRBV6-2 or TRBV6-3 and TRBJ2-7, with TRBD2 matching 12 bases. V lost 6 bases to trimming and J lost 2 bases; unmatched junction nucleotides: 5. CDR1 is MNHEY and CDR2 is SVGEGT in the germline V gene. CDR3 length: 15 residues. Written as DNA, the CDR3 is TGTGCCAGCAGCCGGACTAGCGGGGCGACCTACGAGCAGTACTTC. Translating it yields CASSRTSGATYEQYF.

The rearrangement joins TRBV2 to TRBJ1-4; 9 positions agree with TRBD1. Germline CDR1 is SNHLY and CDR2 is FYNNEI. The CDR3 consists of 13 residues. V lost 9 bases and J lost 5; bases outside the gene matches: 4. CDR3 bases: TGTGCCAGGAGGACAGGGGTAAATGAAAAACTGTTTTTT. This codes for CARRTGVNEKLFF.

This clone came up once. V gene TRBV9 combines with J gene TRBJ2-5, with D unclear. V was trimmed by 1 base and J by 6 bases, leaving 10 bases between them. CDR1 and CDR2 from the germline V gene are SGDLS and YYNGEE. CDR3 length equals 13 residues. The CDR3, as DNA: TGTGCCAGCAGCGTAATCGATAGGAAGACCCAGTACTTC. Translating gives CASSVIDRKTQYF.

V and J are TRBV5-1 and TRBJ2-1; D might be TRBD2 (5 bases). Germline assignment: CDR1 SGHRS and CDR2 YFSETQ. The CDR3 spans 14 residues. V lost 2 bases and J lost 8, with 14 bases in between. The CDR3: CASSFGLHPDEQFF. CDR3 DNA sequence: TGCGCCAGCAGCTTCGGACTCCACCCGGATGAGCAGTTCTTC.

The chain uses TRBV19 and TRBJ2-5; D is possibly TRBD2 (5 bases). CDR3 size: 15 residues. CDR1 and CDR2 (germline): LNHDA, SQIVND (reference sequence). The V end was cut by 3 bases, the J end by 4 bases, with 15 bases between. The CDR3 DNA reads TGTGCCAGTAGTATGTGGGCTAGCAATGGAGAGACCCAGTACTTC. Its protein product is CASSMWASNGETQYF.